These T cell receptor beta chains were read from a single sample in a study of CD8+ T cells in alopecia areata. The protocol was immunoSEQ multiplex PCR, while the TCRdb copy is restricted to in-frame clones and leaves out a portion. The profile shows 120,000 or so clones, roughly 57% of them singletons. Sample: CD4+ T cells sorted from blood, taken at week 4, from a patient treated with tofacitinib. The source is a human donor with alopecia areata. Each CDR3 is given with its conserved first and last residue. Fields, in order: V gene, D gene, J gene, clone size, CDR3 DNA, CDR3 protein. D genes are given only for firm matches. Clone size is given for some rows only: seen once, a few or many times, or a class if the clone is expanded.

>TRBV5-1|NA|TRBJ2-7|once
TGCGCCAGCAGCTTGGCGTGGGGTCGCGAGCAGTACTTC
CASSLAWGREQYF
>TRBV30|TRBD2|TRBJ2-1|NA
TGTGCCTGGAGCCCTAGCGGGAGCTCCTACAATGAGCAGTTCTTC
CAWSPSGSSYNEQFF
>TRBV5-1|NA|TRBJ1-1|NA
TGCGCCAGCAGCCCACTAGGTCTGGGGAGGACTGAAGCTTTCTTT
CASSPLGLGRTEAFF
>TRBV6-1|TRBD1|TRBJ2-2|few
TGTGCCAGCGACAGGGGTAACACCGGGGAGCTGTTTTTT
CASDRGNTGELFF
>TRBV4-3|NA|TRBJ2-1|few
TGCGCCAGCAGCCAAAAGGGGCAGAGCTCCTACAATGAGCAGTTCTTC
CASSQKGQSSYNEQFF
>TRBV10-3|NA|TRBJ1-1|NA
TGTGCCATCAGTGAGTCTAGGGACGGTGAAGCTTTCTTT
CAISESRDGEAFF
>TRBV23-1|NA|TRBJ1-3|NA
TGCGCCAGCAACGGAGCCAGGAGTGGAAACACCATATATTTT
CASNGARSGNTIYF
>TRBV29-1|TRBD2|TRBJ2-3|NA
TGCAGCGTTGTGCTAGCGGGAGGGACAGATACGCAGTATTTT
CSVVLAGGTDTQYF
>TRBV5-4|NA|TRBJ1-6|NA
TGTGCCAGCAGCTCGGACGCCACCCTCCACTTT
CASSSDATLHF
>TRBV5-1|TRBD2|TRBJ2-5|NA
TGCGCCAGCAGCTTCACGGGAGGAGAGACCCAGTACTTC
CASSFTGGETQYF
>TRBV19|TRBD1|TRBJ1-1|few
TGTGCCAGTAGTCCACGGGACAGCTTCACTGAAGCTTTCTTT
CASSPRDSFTEAFF
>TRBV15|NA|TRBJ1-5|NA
TGTGCCACCGCGGCCCAGGGAGATCAGCCCCAGCATTTT
CATAAQGDQPQHF
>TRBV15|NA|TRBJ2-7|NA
TGTGCCACCAGCAGACGGGGGAGCGACGAGCAGTACTTC
CATSRRGSDEQYF
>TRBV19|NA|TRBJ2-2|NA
TGTGCCAGTAGCATCGGGAACACCGGGGAGCTGTTTTTT
CASSIGNTGELFF
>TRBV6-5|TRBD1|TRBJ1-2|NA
TGTGCCAGCAGGACCGACAGGGACTATGGCTACACCTTC
CASRTDRDYGYTF
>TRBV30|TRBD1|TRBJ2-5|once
TGTGCCGGGGACAGGTCTGCCCTTGGGCAGTACTTC
CAGDRSALGQYF
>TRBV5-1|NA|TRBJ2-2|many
TGCGCCAGCAGCTTGTCGGGACGGAACACCGGGGAGCTGTTTTTT
CASSLSGRNTGELFF
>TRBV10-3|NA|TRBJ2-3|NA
TGTGCCATCAGGCCCCGGTCGACGGGAGATCCGGAGAGGGCCACAGATACGCAGTATTTT
CAIRPRSTGDPERATDTQYF
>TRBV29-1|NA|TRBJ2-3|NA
TGCAGCGTTCCGGGGTCAGATACGCAGTATTTT
CSVPGSDTQYF
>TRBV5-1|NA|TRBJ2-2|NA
TGCGCCAGCACCCCGACGCCAGGGACCGGGGAGCTGTTTTTT
CASTPTPGTGELFF
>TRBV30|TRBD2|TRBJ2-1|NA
TGTGCCTGGACTAGGGGGACTAGCGGGCTCTTCTACAATGAGCAGTTCTTC
CAWTRGTSGLFYNEQFF
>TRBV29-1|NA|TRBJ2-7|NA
TGCAGCGTTGGGGGCAGCTACGAGCAGTACTTC
CSVGGSYEQYF
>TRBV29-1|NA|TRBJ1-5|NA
TGCAGCGCCGCGGCCGGCCATGATCAGCCCCAGCATTTT
CSAAAGHDQPQHF
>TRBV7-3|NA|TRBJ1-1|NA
TGTGCCAGCAGCCCAGCGGGCGAGAACACTGAAGCTTTCTTT
CASSPAGENTEAFF
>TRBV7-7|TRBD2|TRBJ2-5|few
TGTGCCAGCAGCCCGGCCGGGCTAGCGGGTCGCTCCCAGTACTTC
CASSPAGLAGRSQYF
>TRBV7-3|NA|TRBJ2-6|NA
TGTGCCAGCAGCGACGGGGCTGCTGGGGCCAACGTCCTGACTTTC
CASSDGAAGANVLTF
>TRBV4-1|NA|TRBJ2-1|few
TGCGCCAGCAGCCAAGGTAGAGGCTTCTACAATGAGCAGTTCTTC
CASSQGRGFYNEQFF
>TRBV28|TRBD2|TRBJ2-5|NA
TGTGCCAGCAGTTTGGGAGGGATCCAAGAGACCCAGTACTTC
CASSLGGIQETQYF
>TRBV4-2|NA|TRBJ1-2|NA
TGTGCCAGCAGCCAAGGATTGGCAGGGGTCGGAGGTGGCTACACCTTC
CASSQGLAGVGGGYTF
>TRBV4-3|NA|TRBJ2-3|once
TGCGCCAGCAGCCAAGACCCATCAGATACGCAGTATTTT
CASSQDPSDTQYF
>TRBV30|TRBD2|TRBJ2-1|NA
TGTGCCTGGAGTGCGGGACTATTCGGGAACAATGAGCAGTTCTTC
CAWSAGLFGNNEQFF
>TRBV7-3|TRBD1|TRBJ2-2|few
TGTGCCAGCAGCCCGCAGGGGGCGGCAAACACCGGGGAGCTGTTTTTT
CASSPQGAANTGELFF
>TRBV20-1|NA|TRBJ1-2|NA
TGCAGTGCCTCCGACAGCTATGGCTACACCTTC
CSASDSYGYTF
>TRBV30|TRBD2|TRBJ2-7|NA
TGTGCCTGGAGCGGCGGGGGTGCGGGAGGCCACGAGCAGTACTTC
CAWSGGGAGGHEQYF
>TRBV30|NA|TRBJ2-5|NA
TGTGCCTGGAGTGTTGGAGGGGAGACCCAGTACTTC
CAWSVGGETQYF
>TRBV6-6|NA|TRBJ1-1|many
TGTGCCAGCACTATACCGGGTTCTGAAGCTTTCTTT
CASTIPGSEAFF
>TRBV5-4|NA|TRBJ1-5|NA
TGTGCCAGCAGCTTTAGAACAGGTCGGCAGCCCCAGCATTTT
CASSFRTGRQPQHF
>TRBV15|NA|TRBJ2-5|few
TGTGCCACCAGCAGAGATCGGCAGGGCCAAGAGACCCAGTACTTC
CATSRDRQGQETQYF
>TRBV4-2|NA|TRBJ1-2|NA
TGTGCCAGCAGCCAAGGACCCGGGAGCTATGGCTACACCTTC
CASSQGPGSYGYTF
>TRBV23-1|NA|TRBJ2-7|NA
TGCGCCAGCAGTCAGATCGAACAGTCCTACGAGCAGTACTTC
CASSQIEQSYEQYF
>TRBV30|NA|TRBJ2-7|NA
TGTGCCTGGAGTTATTCTCTAGCAGACCTCCAGCACTTC
CAWSYSLADLQHF
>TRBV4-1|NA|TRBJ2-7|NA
TGCGCCAGCAGCCAAGATCCCAGGGAGGAGTCCGAGCAGTACTTC
CASSQDPREESEQYF
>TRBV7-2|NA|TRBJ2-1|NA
TGTGCCAGCAGGCCCCGCCAGGGTGGATATGAGCAGTTCTTC
CASRPRQGGYEQFF